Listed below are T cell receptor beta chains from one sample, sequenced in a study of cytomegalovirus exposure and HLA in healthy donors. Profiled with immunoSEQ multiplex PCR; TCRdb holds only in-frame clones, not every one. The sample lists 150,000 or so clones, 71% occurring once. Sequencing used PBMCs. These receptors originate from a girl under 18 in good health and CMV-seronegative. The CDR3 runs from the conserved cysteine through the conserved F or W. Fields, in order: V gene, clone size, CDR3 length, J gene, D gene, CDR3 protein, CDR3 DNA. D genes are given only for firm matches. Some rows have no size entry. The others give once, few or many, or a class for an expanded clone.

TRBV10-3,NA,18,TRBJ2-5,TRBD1,CAISPNLETRDSQETQYF,TGTGCCATCAGCCCCAATCTGGAAACTCGGGACAGCCAAGAGACCCAGTACTTC
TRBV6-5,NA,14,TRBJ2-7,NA,CASSYLSDPGEQYF,TGTGCCAGCAGTTACCTCTCGGATCCGGGAGAGCAGTACTTC
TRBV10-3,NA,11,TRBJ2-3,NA,CASAFGDTQYF,TGTGCCAGCGCTTTCGGAGATACGCAGTATTTT
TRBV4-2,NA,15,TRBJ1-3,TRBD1,CASSQGTGLGNTIYF,TGTGCCAGCAGCCAAGGGACAGGTCTCGGAAACACCATATATTTT
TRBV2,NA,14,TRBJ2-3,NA,CASTGFSRTDTQYF,TGTGCCAGCACGGGTTTTTCCCGAACAGATACGCAGTATTTT
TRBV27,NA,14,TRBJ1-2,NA,CASSSRRRNYGYTF,TGTGCCAGCAGTTCCCGGAGGCGAAACTATGGCTACACCTTC
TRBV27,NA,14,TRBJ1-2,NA,CASSLDRNLYGYTF,TGTGCCAGCAGTTTAGACAGAAATCTTTATGGCTACACCTTC
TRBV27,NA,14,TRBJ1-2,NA,CASSPRGQDYGYTF,TGTGCCAGCAGTCCGCGGGGGCAGGACTATGGCTACACCTTC
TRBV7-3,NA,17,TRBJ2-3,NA,CASSATGLPSSTDTQYF,TGTGCCAGCAGCGCAACAGGGTTACCGTCTAGCACAGATACGCAGTATTTT
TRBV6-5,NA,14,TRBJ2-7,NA,CASSLRGGNYEQYF,TGTGCCAGCAGTTTGAGGGGGGGGAACTACGAGCAGTACTTC
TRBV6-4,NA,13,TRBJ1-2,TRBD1,CASSKTGMSGYTF,TGTGCCAGCAGTAAGACAGGGATGAGTGGCTACACCTTC
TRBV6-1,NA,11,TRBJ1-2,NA,CASVALSLHTF,TGTGCCAGCGTGGCATTATCGCTCCACACCTTC
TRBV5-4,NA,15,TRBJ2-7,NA,CASSPPGTPTYEQYF,TGTGCCAGCAGCCCTCCCGGGACTCCGACCTACGAGCAGTACTTC
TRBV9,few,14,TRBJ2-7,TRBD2,CASSLSGGAYEQYF,TGTGCCAGCAGCCTGAGCGGGGGGGCCTACGAGCAGTACTTC
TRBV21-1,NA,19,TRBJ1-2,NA,CASSSSQEPVGKVGYGYTF,TGTGCCAGCAGCTCTAGCCAGGAACCGGTGGGAAAAGTGGGCTATGGCTACACCTTC
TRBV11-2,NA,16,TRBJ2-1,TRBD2,CASSISGGLENSEQFF,TGTGCCAGCAGCATTTCCGGAGGACTAGAAAATAGTGAGCAGTTCTTC
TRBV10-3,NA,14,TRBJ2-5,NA,CAIRSGQNQETQYF,TGTGCCATCAGGTCCGGACAGAACCAAGAGACCCAGTACTTC
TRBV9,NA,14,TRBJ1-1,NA,CASSPSGQGSEAFF,TGTGCCAGCAGCCCGAGTGGGCAGGGCAGTGAAGCTTTCTTT
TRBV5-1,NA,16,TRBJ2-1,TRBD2,CASSHTLAGSYNEQFF,TGCGCCAGCAGCCACACGCTAGCGGGCTCCTACAATGAGCAGTTCTTC
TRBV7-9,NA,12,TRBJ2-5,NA,CASSLGEETQYF,TGTGCCAGCAGCTTGGGAGAAGAGACCCAGTACTTC
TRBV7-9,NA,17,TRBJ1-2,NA,CASSLDPGGGPNYGYTF,TGTGCCAGCAGCTTAGACCCCGGGGGGGGCCCGAACTATGGCTACACCTTC
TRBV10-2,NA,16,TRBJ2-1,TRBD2,CASSGGAAGGFNEQFF,TGCGCCAGCAGTGGGGGGGCCGCGGGGGGGTTTAATGAGCAGTTCTTC
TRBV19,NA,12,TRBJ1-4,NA,CASSIMGAKLFF,TGTGCCAGTAGTATAATGGGCGCAAAACTGTTTTTT
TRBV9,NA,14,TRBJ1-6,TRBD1,CASSGGTAKAPLHF,TGTGCCAGCAGCGGCGGGACAGCGAAGGCACCCCTCCACTTT
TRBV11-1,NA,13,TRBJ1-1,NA,CASSLDLTTEAFF,TGTGCCAGCAGCTTAGATTTGACTACTGAAGCTTTCTTT
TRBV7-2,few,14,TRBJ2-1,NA,CASSLAGGVNEQFF,TGTGCCAGCAGCTTAGCGGGCGGGGTCAATGAGCAGTTCTTC
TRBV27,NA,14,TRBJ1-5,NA,CASSLGGSNQPQHF,TGTGCCAGCAGTTTGGGGGGAAGCAATCAGCCCCAGCATTTT
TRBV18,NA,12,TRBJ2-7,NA,CASSPYLDEQYF,TGTGCCAGCTCACCCTATCTGGACGAGCAGTACTTC
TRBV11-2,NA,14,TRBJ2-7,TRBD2,CASSASGGAYEQYF,TGTGCCAGCAGCGCCAGCGGGGGAGCCTACGAGCAGTACTTC
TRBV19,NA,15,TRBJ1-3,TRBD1,CASRWGQHSGNTIYF,TGTGCCAGTAGATGGGGACAGCACTCTGGAAACACCATATATTTT
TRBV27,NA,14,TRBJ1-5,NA,CASSLLGGNQPQHF,TGTGCCAGCAGTTTGTTAGGGGGCAATCAGCCCCAGCATTTT
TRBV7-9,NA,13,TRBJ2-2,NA,CASSWSNTGELFF,TGTGCCAGCAGCTGGAGCAACACCGGGGAGCTGTTTTTT
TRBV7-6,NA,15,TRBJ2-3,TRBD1,CASSDPGTGQYTQYF,TGTGCCAGCAGCGACCCGGGGACAGGCCAATATACGCAGTATTTT
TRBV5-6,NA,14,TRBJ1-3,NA,CASSAGSSGNTIYF,TGTGCCAGCAGTGCTGGCAGCTCTGGAAACACCATATATTTT
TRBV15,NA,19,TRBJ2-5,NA,CATSRGSTSALAAQETQYF,TGTGCCACCAGCAGAGGATCTACTTCCGCGTTAGCGGCGCAAGAGACCCAGTACTTC
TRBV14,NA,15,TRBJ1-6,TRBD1,CASSQNDRVSSPLHF,TGTGCCAGCAGCCAGAACGACAGGGTCTCCTCACCCCTCCACTTT
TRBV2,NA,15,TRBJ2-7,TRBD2,CASSVVGGVVYEQYF,TGTGCCAGCAGTGTCGTCGGGGGGGTGGTCTACGAGCAGTACTTC